Below, 12 T cell receptor beta chains from the same sample are listed, as sequenced in a study of neoadjuvant anti-PD-1 for oral cavity cancer. Libraries were prepared by immunoSEQ multiplex PCR; TCRdb keeps only in-frame clonotypes and omits some of them. The sample includes 9,500 to 10,000 clones, about 61% seen only once; the top ten take almost 4.5%. As for time point: after neoadjuvant nivolumab, at surgical resection. The source was PBMCs, collected after nivolumab (anti-PD-1) treatment. The receptors shown here come from a person aged 40 to 85 with oral cavity squamous cell carcinoma.

This chain uses TRBV19 with TRBJ1-2; D ambiguous. CDR3 length: 14 amino acids. Germline V CDR1 and CDR2: LNHDA, SQIVND (reference sequence). The V end was cut by 10 bases, the J end by 4 bases, with 19 bases between. CDR3: CATRAENLPYGYTF. As DNA, the CDR3 is TGTGCCACGAGAGCTGAGAATCTTCCCTATGGCTACACCTTC.

This clone has a handful of counts. The chain carries TRBV19 and TRBJ1-2, with unresolved D. The germline CDR1 and CDR2 sequences are LNHDA and SQIVND (reference sequence). Trimming took off 3 bases at V and 4 bases at J, with 12 bases between the two ends. This CDR3 is 14 amino acids long. The CDR3 region has the DNA TGTGCCAGTAGTATGCCAGCCAACCTCTATGGCTACACCTTC. Its translation: CASSMPANLYGYTF.

The chain carries TRBV5-4 and TRBJ1-4; TRBD1 matches 10 bases. With 5 bases clipped from V and 5 bases from J, the junction kept 6 bases outside the gene matches. Germline V lookup: CDR1 SGHNT, CDR2 YYREEE (reference sequence). This CDR3 comprises 15 residues. CDR3 sequence: CASSNRTGGNEKLFF. The CDR3 region has the DNA TGTGCCAGCAGTAATCGGACAGGGGGAAATGAAAAACTGTTTTTT. The full variable domain, in which reference TRBV5-4 and TRBJ1-4 provide the parts outside the CDR3, is ETGVTQSPTHLIKTRGQQVTLRCSSQSGHNTVSWYQQALGQGPQFIFQYYREEENGRGNFPPRFSGLQFPNYSSELNVNALELDDSALYLCASSNRTGGNEKLFFGSGTQLSVL.

This clone was seen a handful of times. The V and J genes are TRBV6-1 and TRBJ1-5; weak D call: TRBD1 (5 bases). The germline CDR1 and CDR2 sequences are MNHNS and SASEGT. There are 15 residues in the CDR3. With 9 bases removed from V and 0 bases from J, the gap between germline ends came to 15 bases. The CDR3 reads CASYSGFYSNQPQHF. The CDR3 DNA sequence: TGTGCCAGTTATTCAGGGTTCTATAGCAATCAGCCCCAGCATTTT.

V and J are TRBV5-1 and TRBJ1-5, with 7 bases fitting TRBD1. V dropped 1 base and J dropped 2; count of bases not matched to a gene: 3. The CDR3 is 15 amino acids. CDR1 is SGHRS and CDR2 is YFSETQ in the germline V gene. Written as DNA, the CDR3 is TGCGCCAGCAGCTTGACAGGGGATGGCAATCAGCCCCAGCATTTT. Translating gives CASSLTGDGNQPQHF. Supplemented by reference TRBV5-1 and TRBJ1-5, the full variable domain reads KAGVTQTPRYLIKTRGQQVTLSCSPISGHRSVSWYQQTPGQGLQFLFEYFSETQRNKGNFPGRFSGRQFSNSRSEMNVSTLELGDSALYLCASSLTGDGNQPQHFGDGTRLSIL.

This sequence joins TRBV5-1 and TRBJ2-7, with 15 positions matching TRBD2. CDR3 length equals 16 residues. Losses at the gene ends were 3 bases for V and 4 bases for J; bases not matched to a gene: 5. CDR1 is SGHRS, CDR2 YFSETQ, per germline. Here the CDR3 DNA reads TGCGCCAGCAGCTCCGGGACTAGCGGGGGGCAGTACGAGCAGTACTTC. Residues: CASSSGTSGGQYEQYF.

The chain has TRBV5-4 and TRBJ1-2; tentatively, D is TRBD1 (5 bases). The CDR3 has 14 residues. Trimming pared 7 bases from V and 4 bases from J, leaving 17 bases between. Per germline, CDR1 SGHNT and CDR2 YYREEE (reference sequence). CDR3 amino acids: CASVETGKTYGYTF. CDR3 sequence (DNA): TGTGCCAGCGTTGAAACAGGAAAGACCTATGGCTACACCTTC.

The chain uses TRBV10-2 and TRBJ1-5, with a tentative D call TRBD1 (5 bases). The CDR3 sequence is 14 residues long. Trimming removed 2 bases from V and 4 bases from J, with 9 bases in between. From germline, CDR1 is WSHSY and CDR2 SAAADI. The CDR3 DNA reads TGCGCCAGCAGTGAGGGGGAGGGGAATCAGCCCCAGCATTTT. The encoded protein is CASSEGEGNQPQHF.

This clone was seen just once. The chain carries TRBV28 and TRBJ1-3; D ambiguous. CDR1 is MDHEN, CDR2 SYDVKM, per germline. V lost 4 bases to trimming and J lost 0 bases, with 16 bases between them. This CDR3 spans 17 amino acids. DNA of the CDR3: TGTGCCAGCAGTTCACGCCCGGGCAGCTCCTCTGGAAACACCATATATTTT. The encoded protein is CASSSRPGSSSGNTIYF.

The chain is built from TRBV10-3 and TRBJ2-1; a possible D gene is TRBD2 (6 bases). V shed 6 bases and J shed 2 bases, with 11 bases lying between them. Germline lookup yields CDR1 ENHRY and CDR2 SYGVKD. This CDR3 contains 14 residues. The CDR3 protein is CAIRGDSAYNEQFF. The CDR3 DNA is TGTGCCATCAGGGGGGACTCCGCCTACAATGAGCAGTTCTTC.

This chain connects TRBV9 to TRBJ2-3; unclear D gene. Germline CDR1 and CDR2: SGDLS and YYNGEE. This CDR3 has 14 amino acids. Trimming pared 4 bases from V and 3 bases from J, leaving 12 bases between. The CDR3 nucleotides are TGTGCCAGCAGCCCTCGGATGGGTACAGATACGCAGTATTTT. Translating gives CASSPRMGTDTQYF.

With respect to this clone: The sample holds other DNA sequences that translate to the same CDR3. V usage is TRBV28 and J usage is TRBJ1-5; 8 nucleotides align to TRBD1. CDR3 size: 15 residues. CDR1 is MDHEN, CDR2 SYDVKM, per germline. V lost 4 bases, J lost 2 bases, and 4 bases stayed unmatched. Written as DNA, the CDR3 is TGTGCCAGCAGTTCCGGACAGGGAGGCAATCAGCCCCAGCATTTT. It specifies CASSSGQGGNQPQHF.